This TCR beta chain was observed in a study of response to subunit inactivated influenza vaccine. Whole-study findings and limits: There was a suggestion from the authors that each seasonal influenza vaccination recruits few new T cells.

One entry per CDR3 protein results from TCRdb running MiXCR on the RT-PCR reads. The sample carries about 240,000 distinct CDR3 sequences, 10% to 15% recorded once. Only a few counts were recorded for this clonotype. Its antigen is not identified. The germline gives CDR1 SGHTA, CDR2 FQGNSA. V was clipped by 2 bases and J by 5 bases; unmatched bases: 9. CDR3 length: 16 residues. This specimen was non-naive T cells sorted from PBMCs, taken around 15 days before vaccination. The TCR comes from a man aged 50-59 years who received an inactivated influenza vaccine. V usage is TRBV7-2 and J usage is TRBJ2-5; TRBD1 matches 9 bases. CDR3 bases: TGTGCCAGCAGCTTAATGGTGACAGGGGGTGTGGAGACCCAGTACTTC. Encoded protein: CASSLMVTGGVETQYF.